The 23 T cell receptor beta chains below were found in one sample sequenced in a study of cytomegalovirus exposure and HLA in healthy donors. Generated by immunoSEQ multiplex PCR, the TCRdb table keeps only in-frame clones and is missing some. The sample consists of 200,000 to 300,000 clones, about 90% of them appearing once. Sequenced material: PBMCs. These TCRs come from a woman aged 30 to 39 in good health and CMV-seronegative.

This clone was recorded at least ten times. Other DNA sequences in the same sample also yield this CDR3. J is TRBJ2-7 and V is TRBV7-8; 7 bases line up with TRBD2. CDR1 and CDR2 from the germline V gene are SGHVS and FQNEAQ. The CDR3 runs to 15 residues. V trimming: 1 base; J trimming: 0 bases; junction bases outside the gene matches: 3. DNA of the CDR3: TGTGCCAGCAGCTTAGAGGGCGGGAGCTCCTACGAGCAGTACTTC. Protein: CASSLEGGSSYEQYF.

CDR3 residues: CSVSKVKETQYF. DNA of the CDR3: TGCAGCGTTTCAAAAGTAAAAGAGACCCAGTACTTC. This chain joins TRBV29-1 and TRBJ2-5; no definite D call. The CDR3 has 12 residues. The V and J ends lost 5 bases and 3 bases respectively, with 10 bases between them. Germline assignment: CDR1 SQVTM and CDR2 ANQGSEA.

The chain combines TRBV7-9 with TRBJ2-2, with D tentatively TRBD1 (6 bases). Germline loops: CDR1 SEHNR, CDR2 FQNEAQ (reference sequence). The CDR3 consists of 16 residues. V gave up 5 bases and J gave up 6 bases, with 19 bases separating them. CDR3 sequence (DNA): TGTGCCAGCAGCCCAGGGGACATAAGTACCGCCGGGGAGCTGTTTTTT. Its translation is CASSPGDISTAGELFF.

The V call is TRBV9, the J call TRBJ2-1; 11 nucleotides agree with TRBD1. This CDR3 comprises 24 residues. J gave up 2 bases and V 5 bases, and 30 bases lay outside the gene matches. Germline V CDR1 and CDR2: SGDLS, YYNGEE. The CDR3 DNA reads as TGTGCCAGCAGGCCCCTTCCTGGGACAGGGGGGCCACCCTTGCGGTCCACAACCTACAATGAGCAGTTCTTC. This translates into CASRPLPGTGGPPLRSTTYNEQFF.

The chain is built from TRBV28 and TRBJ2-7; 8 nucleotides line up with TRBD2. CDR3 length: 16 residues. J lost 3 bases, V lost 3 bases, and 10 bases had no gene match. Germline CDR1 MDHEN, CDR2 SYDVKM. The CDR3 DNA sequence: TGTGCCAGCAGTTTCATGGCGGGAGGTTATTTCTACGAGCAGTACTTC. Residues: CASSFMAGGYFYEQYF.

This chain uses TRBV6-4 with TRBJ2-3; the match to TRBD2 covers 7 bases. The CDR3 runs to 14 residues. The germline gives CDR1 MRHNA, CDR2 SNTAGT. V lost 2 bases, J lost 4 bases, and 3 bases stayed unmatched. The CDR3 here is CASSDGTTADTQYF. In nucleotides, the CDR3 is TGTGCCAGCAGTGACGGGACTACAGCAGATACGCAGTATTTT.

This clone appeared a single time. The V and J genes are TRBV6-4 and TRBJ2-2; the match to TRBD2 covers 7 bases. The J segment lost 0 bases and the V segment lost 2 bases, leaving 6 bases of the junction unmatched. Germline-derived CDR1 and CDR2 are MRHNA and SNTAGT. The length of the CDR3 is 17 residues. The CDR3: CASSDTASGTNTGELFF. The CDR3 DNA reads as TGTGCCAGCAGTGACACGGCTAGCGGAACGAACACCGGGGAGCTGTTTTTT.

This chain uses TRBV9 with TRBJ1-2; tentative D call: TRBD1 (6 bases). The germline V gene has CDR1 SGDLS and CDR2 YYNGEE. V lost 3 bases and J lost 3, with 15 bases in between. The CDR3 has 15 residues. As DNA, the CDR3 is TGTGCCAGCAGCGAACAGGGACCCACAGACTATGGCTACACCTTC. As protein: CASSEQGPTDYGYTF.

The rearrangement uses TRBV28 and TRBJ2-1, with D uncertain. Germline loops: CDR1 MDHEN, CDR2 SYDVKM. With 6 bases removed from V and 8 bases from J, the gap between germline ends came to 14 bases. CDR3 length: 13 residues. The CDR3 loop is CASSQLIWDEQFF. DNA of the CDR3: TGTGCCAGCAGCCAGTTAATTTGGGATGAGCAGTTCTTC. Full variable domain (rest looked up from reference TRBV28 and TRBJ2-1): DVKVTQSSRYLVKRTGEKVFLECVQDMDHENMFWYRQDPGLGLRLIYFSYDVKMKEKGDIPEGYSVSREKKERFSLILESASTNQTSMYLCASSQLIWDEQFFGPGTRLTVL.

This rearrangement joins TRBV16 to TRBJ2-1, with TRBD2 identical over 10 bases. This CDR3 is built from 16 residues. Germline-derived CDR1 and CDR2 are KGHSY and FQNENV. V lost 0 bases, J lost 9 bases, and 8 bases stayed unmatched. CDR3 coding DNA: TGTGCCAGCAGCCAATCGGGGCTAGCGGGAGCTTTTGAGCAGTTCTTC. The encoded protein is CASSQSGLAGAFEQFF. The full variable domain, its missing parts supplied by reference TRBV16 and TRBJ2-1, is GEEVAQTPKHLVRGEGQKAKLYCAPIKGHSYVFWYQQVLKNEFKFLISFQNENVFDETGMPKERFSAKCLPNSPCSLEIQATKLEDSAVYFCASSQSGLAGAFEQFFGPGTRLTVL.

The chain links TRBV5-1 to TRBJ2-7; 7 bases line up with TRBD1. Per germline, CDR1 SGHRS and CDR2 YFSETQ. The CDR3 is 14 amino acids. V gave up 2 bases and J gave up 2 bases; unmatched junction bases: 4. The CDR3 nucleotides are TGCGCCAGCAGCTTTTATCAGGGGGCCTACGAGCAGTACTTC. Translated: CASSFYQGAYEQYF. The variable domain in full, with the rest retrieved from reference TRBV5-1 and TRBJ2-7, is KAGVTQTPRYLIKTRGQQVTLSCSPISGHRSVSWYQQTPGQGLQFLFEYFSETQRNKGNFPGRFSGRQFSNSRSEMNVSTLELGDSALYLCASSFYQGAYEQYFGPGTRLTVT.

V usage is TRBV7-8 and J usage is TRBJ2-7, with unresolved D. Per the germline V gene, CDR1 is SGHVS and CDR2 is FQNEAQ. The CDR3 is 12 residues long. The V and J ends lost 5 bases and 0 bases respectively, with 5 bases between them. The DNA for the CDR3 is TGTGCCAGCAGCCTCAGCTCCTACGAGCAGTACTTC. Translating gives CASSLSSYEQYF.

This chain connects TRBV5-6 to TRBJ2-3, with D possibly matching TRBD2 (6 bases). This CDR3 is built from 18 residues. V was clipped by 6 bases and J by 0 bases, with 23 bases between them. CDR1 is SGHDT and CDR2 is YYEEEE in the germline V gene. DNA for the CDR3: TGTGCCAGCACCGCGTTAGGGGCTAGCGTTGCTAGCACAGATACGCAGTATTTT. It encodes CASTALGASVASTDTQYF.

The genes are TRBV28 and TRBJ2-3, with D uncertain. Looked up from germline, CDR1 is MDHEN and CDR2 is SYDVKM. CDR3 size: 14 residues. Trimming removed 5 bases from V and 2 bases from J, with 11 bases in between. The CDR3 nucleotides are TGTGCCAGCAGTCAGCAGCTGGCCACAGATACGCAGTATTTT. Protein sequence: CASSQQLATDTQYF.

This chain connects TRBV27 to TRBJ2-3; 12 nucleotides match TRBD2. The CDR3 sequence is 15 residues long. V trimming: 4 bases; J trimming: 5 bases; junction bases outside the gene matches: 4. Looked up from germline, CDR1 is MNHEY and CDR2 is SMNVEV (reference sequence). The CDR3 nucleotides are TGTGCCAGCAGTTCTAGCGGGAGGGCCAGAGATACGCAGTATTTT. This gives the protein CASSSSGRARDTQYF.

This clone was seen once. This rearrangement joins TRBV15 to TRBJ2-1; TRBD1 aligns across 8 bases. V trimming: 4 bases; J trimming: 3 bases; junction bases outside the gene matches: 2. Germline V CDR1 and CDR2: LNHNV, YYDKDF (reference sequence). CDR3 length equals 14 residues. The CDR3 sequence: CATSTGTGYNEQFF. CDR3 nucleotides: TGTGCCACCAGCACCGGGACAGGCTACAATGAGCAGTTCTTC.

This chain uses TRBV6-5 with TRBJ2-7; D call uncertain. With 7 bases removed from V and 0 bases from J, the gap between germline ends came to 10 bases. The CDR3 has 13 residues. Germline-derived CDR1 and CDR2 are MNHEY and SVGAGI. The DNA for the CDR3 is TGTGCCAGCAAACCGGGCAGCTCCTACGAGCAGTACTTC. Protein product: CASKPGSSYEQYF.

V and J are TRBV7-9 and TRBJ2-7; D perhaps matches TRBD1 (6 bases). The CDR3 consists of 15 residues. CDR1 is SEHNR and CDR2 is FQNEAQ in the germline V gene (reference sequence). With 5 bases removed from V and 2 bases from J, the gap between germline ends came to 16 bases. Here the CDR3 DNA reads TGTGCCAGCAGCGACCCCTCGGACAGTACCTACGAGCAGTACTTC. This encodes CASSDPSDSTYEQYF. Variable domain in full (rest from reference TRBV7-9 and TRBJ2-7): DTGVSQNPRHKITKRGQNVTFRCDPISEHNRLYWYRQTLGQGPEFLTYFQNEAQLEKSRLLSDRFSAERPKGSFSTLEIQRTEQGDSAMYLCASSDPSDSTYEQYFGPGTRLTVT.

To note about this clone: The sample carries other DNA sequences with the same CDR3. The chain uses TRBV28 and TRBJ1-5, with D unclear. The V and J ends lost 2 bases and 4 bases respectively, with 9 bases between them. Germline assignment: CDR1 MDHEN and CDR2 SYDVKM. This CDR3 region has 14 residues. The CDR3 DNA follows: TGTGCCAGCAGTTTAGGGGTCGGAAATCAGCCCCAGCATTTT. Translation gives CASSLGVGNQPQHF.

This clone came up a few times. The chain uses TRBV14 and TRBJ1-1, with D unclear. Germline loops: CDR1 SGHDN, CDR2 FVKESK. This CDR3 has 12 amino acids. The germline V and J ends were trimmed by 6 bases and 5 bases, with 10 bases remaining between them. The CDR3 reads CASSLTLTEAFF. The DNA of the CDR3 is TGTGCCAGCAGTCTTACCTTAACTGAAGCTTTCTTT.

The rearrangement links TRBV2 to TRBJ1-4; 7 bases are shared with TRBD1. The CDR3 runs 12 residues. V was pared by 4 bases and J by 9 bases, with 2 bases of the junction left unmatched. Germline CDR1 is SNHLY and CDR2 is FYNNEI. CDR3 in amino acids: CASSAGGKKLFF. CDR3 bases: TGTGCCAGCAGTGCAGGGGGGAAAAAACTGTTTTTT.

The chain links TRBV28 to TRBJ2-7; D might be TRBD1 (5 bases). V lost 6 bases, J lost 0 bases, and 27 bases lay in between. The CDR3 totals 19 residues. The V gene's germline CDR1 is MDHEN and CDR2 SYDVKM. The CDR3 loop reads CASRLKPTWSDRISYEQYF. The CDR3 DNA reads as TGTGCCAGCAGACTTAAGCCCACATGGTCCGACAGAATCTCCTACGAGCAGTACTTC.

This chain uses TRBV7-2 with TRBJ2-7; 11 positions agree with TRBD2. Trimming at V came to 5 bases and at J to 6 bases, leaving 12 bases not matched to a gene. CDR3 size: 16 residues. CDR1 and CDR2 from the germline V gene are SGHTA and FQGNSA. CDR3 coding DNA: TGTGCCAGCAGCCCCCGAGTACTAGCGGGAGCGCTCGAGCAGTACTTC. Translating gives CASSPRVLAGALEQYF.